Listed below are T cell receptor beta chains from one sample, sequenced in a study of early T cells in non-severe SARS-CoV-2 infection. A single record per CDR3 protein comes from TCRdb applying MiXCR to the 5' RACE reads. The top ten clones hold roughly 13% of a sample with 50,000 to 80,000 distinct CDR3 sequences, more than 7% of them seen once. Here the sequenced sample was whole blood, taken at baseline. These receptors were obtained from an adult who was a healthcare worker with PCR-confirmed SARS-CoV-2 infection or an uninfected control (not recorded which). Both conserved end residues are part of each CDR3. A D gene is named only where the DNA matches it firmly. A row's size may be missing; if present it is once, few, many or a size class.

clone_size: few; j_call: TRBJ2-1; v_call: TRBV12-3/TRBV12-4; cdr3_length: 15; d_call: -; cdr3_nt: TGTGCCAGCAGTTTTCCCCTGCTCTGGAACAATGAGCAGTTCTTC; cdr3_aa: CASSFPLLWNNEQFF
clone_size: many; j_call: TRBJ2-1; v_call: TRBV6-2/TRBV6-3; cdr3_length: 15; d_call: TRBD2; cdr3_nt: TGTGCCAGCAGTGTTCTCGCGGGAGGTTCTGGTGAGCAGTTCTTC; cdr3_aa: CASSVLAGGSGEQFF
clone_size: few; j_call: TRBJ2-1; v_call: TRBV19; cdr3_length: 13; d_call: -; cdr3_nt: TGTGCCAGTAGTGTTAGCGGCTACAATGAGCAGTTCTTC; cdr3_aa: CASSVSGYNEQFF
clone_size: -; j_call: TRBJ1-5; v_call: TRBV20-1; cdr3_length: 9; d_call: -; cdr3_nt: TGCAGTGCTGGGTGGCCCCAGCATTTT; cdr3_aa: CSAGWPQHF
clone_size: -; j_call: TRBJ2-2; v_call: TRBV6-5; cdr3_length: 13; d_call: -; cdr3_nt: TGTGCCAGCAGTTGGGGATCTCACGGGGAGCTGTTTTTT; cdr3_aa: CASSWGSHGELFF
clone_size: few; j_call: TRBJ2-4; v_call: TRBV20-1; cdr3_length: 16; d_call: TRBD1; cdr3_nt: TGCAGTGCTACGGTACAGGGGACCCGAGCCAAAAACATTCAGTACTTC; cdr3_aa: CSATVQGTRAKNIQYF
clone_size: -; j_call: TRBJ2-3; v_call: TRBV11-2; cdr3_length: 17; d_call: TRBD2; cdr3_nt: TGTGCCAGCAGCTTAGACGTCGGGAGGCATGACACAGATACGCAGTATTTT; cdr3_aa: CASSLDVGRHDTDTQYF
clone_size: many; j_call: TRBJ2-1; v_call: TRBV18; cdr3_length: 13; d_call: -; cdr3_nt: TGTGCCAGCTCACCACTGGTTGACAATGAGCAGTTCTTC; cdr3_aa: CASSPLVDNEQFF
clone_size: -; j_call: TRBJ1-1; v_call: TRBV12-3/TRBV12-4; cdr3_length: 15; d_call: -; cdr3_nt: TGTGCCAGCAGCTACCGGGGAAGTATGAACACTGAAGCTTTCTTT; cdr3_aa: CASSYRGSMNTEAFF
clone_size: -; j_call: TRBJ1-5; v_call: TRBV4-1; cdr3_length: 15; d_call: TRBD1; cdr3_nt: TGCGCCAGCAGCCCCAGGACAGGAGTTAATCAGCCCCAGCATTTT; cdr3_aa: CASSPRTGVNQPQHF
clone_size: many; j_call: TRBJ2-1; v_call: TRBV7-3; cdr3_length: 15; d_call: -; cdr3_nt: TGTGCCAGCAGCCCTAGCGTTTATAATTACAATGAGCAGTTCTTC; cdr3_aa: CASSPSVYNYNEQFF
clone_size: many; j_call: TRBJ2-7; v_call: TRBV3-1; cdr3_length: 14; d_call: -; cdr3_nt: TGTGCCAGCAGCCAAGATGCCCGGGACTACGAGCAGTACTTC; cdr3_aa: CASSQDARDYEQYF
clone_size: many; j_call: TRBJ2-1; v_call: TRBV27; cdr3_length: 13; d_call: -; cdr3_nt: TGTGCCAGCAGTTTAGCAGCCTACAATGAGCAGTTCTTC; cdr3_aa: CASSLAAYNEQFF
clone_size: few; j_call: TRBJ2-5; v_call: TRBV25-1; cdr3_length: 16; d_call: TRBD2; cdr3_nt: TGTGCCGCAGCCGCGGGTAGCGGGAGATTGGTAGAGACCCAGTACTTC; cdr3_aa: CAAAAGSGRLVETQYF
clone_size: -; j_call: TRBJ2-7; v_call: TRBV27; cdr3_length: 15; d_call: -; cdr3_nt: TGTGCCAGCAGTTTAGCCGGGACGGTGTCCTACGAGCAGTACTTC; cdr3_aa: CASSLAGTVSYEQYF
clone_size: few; j_call: TRBJ2-7; v_call: TRBV27; cdr3_length: 13; d_call: -; cdr3_nt: TGTGCCAGCAGTCCTCAGACTAGTTACGAGCAGTACTTC; cdr3_aa: CASSPQTSYEQYF
clone_size: -; j_call: TRBJ2-5; v_call: TRBV11-2; cdr3_length: 15; d_call: -; cdr3_nt: TGTGCCAGCAGCTTATTTGGCGGAGCCTCGGAGACCCAGTACTTC; cdr3_aa: CASSLFGGASETQYF
clone_size: -; j_call: TRBJ2-3; v_call: TRBV9; cdr3_length: 16; d_call: -; cdr3_nt: TGTGCCAGCAGCGTAGCTGCTCAGGGTCGGACAGATACGCAGTATTTT; cdr3_aa: CASSVAAQGRTDTQYF
clone_size: -; j_call: TRBJ2-3; v_call: TRBV20-1; cdr3_length: 13; d_call: -; cdr3_nt: TGCAGTGCTCGCCGCGATAGCACAGATACGCAGTATTTT; cdr3_aa: CSARRDSTDTQYF
clone_size: -; j_call: TRBJ2-7; v_call: TRBV12-3/TRBV12-4; cdr3_length: 13; d_call: -; cdr3_nt: TGTGCCAGCAGTTTTTGGGGGAGAGGCGAGCAGTACTTC; cdr3_aa: CASSFWGRGEQYF
clone_size: few; j_call: TRBJ1-4; v_call: TRBV3-1; cdr3_length: 14; d_call: TRBD1; cdr3_nt: TGTGCCAGCACCAACAGGGGCCTTAATGAAAAACTGTTTTTT; cdr3_aa: CASTNRGLNEKLFF
clone_size: few; j_call: TRBJ1-3; v_call: TRBV7-6; cdr3_length: 17; d_call: -; cdr3_nt: TGTGCCAGCAGCCCACCTTCGCTCCGAGGCTCCGGAAACACCATATATTTT; cdr3_aa: CASSPPSLRGSGNTIYF
clone_size: -; j_call: TRBJ2-1; v_call: TRBV12-3/TRBV12-4; cdr3_length: 14; d_call: TRBD2; cdr3_nt: TGTGCCAGCAGCTGGACTAGCGGAAAGAATGAGCAGTTCTTC; cdr3_aa: CASSWTSGKNEQFF
clone_size: -; j_call: TRBJ2-7; v_call: TRBV20-1; cdr3_length: 14; d_call: -; cdr3_nt: TGCAGTGCTAAGGAGGGAGCGAGGCCCTACGAGCAGTACTTC; cdr3_aa: CSAKEGARPYEQYF
clone_size: few; j_call: TRBJ2-1; v_call: TRBV2; cdr3_length: 14; d_call: -; cdr3_nt: TGTGCCAGCAGCCCTTTGGGGGGCCACAATGAGCAGTTCTTC; cdr3_aa: CASSPLGGHNEQFF
clone_size: -; j_call: TRBJ2-2; v_call: TRBV7-3; cdr3_length: 14; d_call: -; cdr3_nt: TGTGCCAGCAACCAGGGGGGGAACACCGGGGAGCTGTTTTTT; cdr3_aa: CASNQGGNTGELFF
clone_size: once; j_call: TRBJ2-5; v_call: TRBV5-3; cdr3_length: 13; d_call: -; cdr3_nt: TGTGCCAGAAGCCGACTACGTCAAGAGACCCAGTACTTC; cdr3_aa: CARSRLRQETQYF
clone_size: many; j_call: TRBJ1-2; v_call: TRBV7-2; cdr3_length: 13; d_call: -; cdr3_nt: TGTGCCAGCAGCTTAGTATTAGGATATGGCTACACCTTC; cdr3_aa: CASSLVLGYGYTF
clone_size: many; j_call: TRBJ2-6; v_call: TRBV29-1; cdr3_length: 16; d_call: TRBD1; cdr3_nt: TGCAGCGTTGAAGATTTACAGGGGGCAGGGGCCAACGTCCTGACTTTC; cdr3_aa: CSVEDLQGAGANVLTF
clone_size: many; j_call: TRBJ2-3; v_call: TRBV9; cdr3_length: 14; d_call: -; cdr3_nt: TGTGCCAGCACCCCACAGGCTAGCACAGATACGCAGTATTTT; cdr3_aa: CASTPQASTDTQYF
clone_size: -; j_call: TRBJ2-5; v_call: TRBV7-2; cdr3_length: 14; d_call: -; cdr3_nt: TGTGCCAGCAGCCGACAGGCTCTCGGAGAGACCCAGTACTTC; cdr3_aa: CASSRQALGETQYF
clone_size: many; j_call: TRBJ2-5; v_call: TRBV5-4; cdr3_length: 13; d_call: -; cdr3_nt: TGTGCCAGCAGCTTGACAGCCCAAGAGACCCAGTACTTC; cdr3_aa: CASSLTAQETQYF
clone_size: many; j_call: TRBJ2-7; v_call: TRBV7-3; cdr3_length: 13; d_call: TRBD2; cdr3_nt: TGTGCCAGCAGCTTTTCGACTAGCAGCGAGCAGTACTTC; cdr3_aa: CASSFSTSSEQYF
clone_size: many; j_call: TRBJ2-7; v_call: TRBV4-1; cdr3_length: 13; d_call: -; cdr3_nt: TGCGCCAGCAGCCAAGAAGCGGGCTACGAGCAGTACTTC; cdr3_aa: CASSQEAGYEQYF
clone_size: -; j_call: TRBJ2-2; v_call: TRBV7-8; cdr3_length: 14; d_call: TRBD2; cdr3_nt: TGTGCCAGCAGCCCAGCGGGAGCCACCGGGGAGCTGTTTTTT; cdr3_aa: CASSPAGATGELFF
clone_size: -; j_call: TRBJ2-1; v_call: TRBV5-4; cdr3_length: 20; d_call: TRBD2; cdr3_nt: TGTGCCAGCAGCTTGGACGGCCCGCCCAGGGCGGGAGCAGGCTACAATGAGCAGTTCTTC; cdr3_aa: CASSLDGPPRAGAGYNEQFF
clone_size: -; j_call: TRBJ2-1; v_call: TRBV9; cdr3_length: 17; d_call: -; cdr3_nt: TGTGCCAGCAGCGTAGGGGACTCCTTGAGCTCCTACAATGAGCAGTTCTTC; cdr3_aa: CASSVGDSLSSYNEQFF
clone_size: -; j_call: TRBJ2-7; v_call: TRBV10-2; cdr3_length: 14; d_call: -; cdr3_nt: TGCGCCAGCACCTCCCGAGGCTCCGGGGTCGGGCAGTACTTC; cdr3_aa: CASTSRGSGVGQYF
clone_size: few; j_call: TRBJ2-7; v_call: TRBV20-1; cdr3_length: 14; d_call: -; cdr3_nt: TGCAGTGCTAGACCTTTTGTGAATTCGTACGAGCAGTACTTC; cdr3_aa: CSARPFVNSYEQYF
clone_size: many; j_call: TRBJ2-7; v_call: TRBV4-1; cdr3_length: 13; d_call: -; cdr3_nt: TGCGCCAGCAGCCAGGGGAACGCCTACGAGCAGTACTTC; cdr3_aa: CASSQGNAYEQYF
clone_size: many; j_call: TRBJ2-7; v_call: TRBV30; cdr3_length: 14; d_call: TRBD1; cdr3_nt: TGTGCCTGGAGTTTCGGACAGGCGGTTGACGAGCAGTACTTC; cdr3_aa: CAWSFGQAVDEQYF
clone_size: few; j_call: TRBJ2-7; v_call: TRBV4-3; cdr3_length: 14; d_call: TRBD1; cdr3_nt: TGCGCCAGCAGCCGAGGGGACAGGTCCTACGAGCAGTACTTC; cdr3_aa: CASSRGDRSYEQYF